A single sample gave rise to the 32 T cell receptor beta chains below, sequenced in a study of shared clonotypes between healthy human individuals. Profiling relied on immunoSEQ multiplex PCR, and the TCRdb table lists in-frame clones only, not all of them. The table includes under 600,000 clones, 95% to 98% detected once. Naive CD8 populations comprised CD45RO-negative cells positively selected for CCR7, excluding terminally differentiated effector memory CD45RA+ cells. The sample taken for sequencing was naive CD8+ T cells sorted from blood. The receptor source for this set is a man aged 25-45 years in good health.

The V gene is TRBV4-2, the J gene TRBJ1-2; D gene uncertain. The CDR3 is made up of 15 amino acids. CDR1 is LGHNA and CDR2 is YNFKEQ in the germline V gene. V lost 4 bases and J lost 3, with 15 bases in between. The CDR3 DNA is TGTGCCAGCAGCCCTCTAGGGTTCCCCGACTATGGCTACACCTTC. Translating gives CASSPLGFPDYGYTF.

The chain joins TRBV29-1 to TRBJ2-7; 9 bases match TRBD2. The CDR3 has 14 residues. V lost 4 bases, J lost 2 bases, and 6 bases stayed unmatched. Germline V gene sequence: CDR1 SQVTM, CDR2 ANQGSEA. The CDR3 DNA sequence: TGCAGCGTTGCCCTAGCGGGATACCCCTACGAGCAGTACTTC. Residues: CSVALAGYPYEQYF.

The chain links TRBV7-9 to TRBJ2-1, with 14 bases matching TRBD2. CDR3 size: 12 residues. Germline trimming cut 11 bases from V and 9 bases from J; bases unmatched to any gene: 3. CDR1 and CDR2 (germline): SEHNR, FQNEAQ (reference sequence). The CDR3 loop reads CAGTSGGGEQFF. The CDR3, as DNA: TGTGCCGGGACTAGCGGGGGCGGTGAGCAGTTCTTC.

The V call is TRBV5-6, the J call TRBJ1-1; weak D call: TRBD1 (5 bases). This CDR3 contains 14 residues. CDR1 and CDR2 from the germline V gene are SGHDT and YYEEEE. Trimming left V 1 base short and J 7 bases short, with 14 bases between. The chain's CDR3 is CASSLSWAGIEAFF. In DNA form, the CDR3 reads TGTGCCAGCAGCTTGAGTTGGGCAGGGATTGAAGCTTTCTTT.

The chain employs TRBV29-1 and TRBJ2-7, with D unresolved. Germline assignment: CDR1 SQVTM and CDR2 ANQGSEA. Between the trimmed V and J ends, which lost 4 bases and 3 bases, there was a span of 13 bases. The CDR3 runs 13 residues. The CDR3 loop is CSVVFSAFYEQYF. CDR3 bases: TGCAGCGTTGTCTTCTCAGCCTTCTACGAGCAGTACTTC.

The J gene is TRBJ2-7, the V gene TRBV7-9; D tentatively reads TRBD1 or TRBD2 (5 bases each). V was clipped by 1 base and J by 3 bases, with 13 bases between them. In germline, CDR1 is SEHNR, CDR2 FQNEAQ (reference sequence). The CDR3 sequence is 15 residues long. CDR3 region: CASSLEARGGYEQYF. The DNA for the CDR3 is TGTGCCAGCAGCTTAGAGGCTCGTGGGGGCTACGAGCAGTACTTC.

The gene calls are TRBV10-2 and TRBJ2-3; 8 bases match TRBD2. This CDR3 is built from 15 residues. The V gene's germline CDR1 is WSHSY and CDR2 SAAADI. Trimming took 3 bases from V and 4 from J; bases not matched to a gene: 6. DNA for the CDR3: TGCGCCAGCAGTGACCCAGCGGGAGCCGCAGATACGCAGTATTTT. Encoded protein: CASSDPAGAADTQYF.

DNA of the CDR3: TGTGCCAGCAGTCCCCCGCATCGGGGAGCTAGCACAGATACGCAGTATTTT. This codes for CASSPPHRGASTDTQYF. The V call is TRBV28, the J call TRBJ2-3; maybe TRBD2 (5 bases). CDR3 length: 17 residues. V lost 5 bases and J 0 bases, leaving 18 bases between the germline ends. Germline assignment: CDR1 MDHEN and CDR2 SYDVKM. The full variable domain, its missing parts supplied by reference TRBV28 and TRBJ2-3, is DVKVTQSSRYLVKRTGEKVFLECVQDMDHENMFWYRQDPGLGLRLIYFSYDVKMKEKGDIPEGYSVSREKKERFSLILESASTNQTSMYLCASSPPHRGASTDTQYFGPGTRLTVL.

This CDR3 is CSVELRDLTANTEAFF. CDR3 nucleotides: TGCAGCGTTGAACTCCGGGACCTTACTGCAAACACTGAAGCTTTCTTT. J is TRBJ1-1 and V is TRBV29-1, with D possibly being TRBD1 (5 bases). The ends were cut back, 2 bases at V and 2 bases at J, with 18 bases in the middle. CDR3 length: 16 residues. The V gene's germline CDR1 is SQVTM and CDR2 ANQGSEA.

The chain recombines TRBV11-2 with TRBJ2-1; no clear D. Trimming left V 4 bases short and J 7 bases short, with 11 bases between. In germline, CDR1 is SGHAT, CDR2 FQNNGV. CDR3 length: 13 amino acids. The CDR3 bases are TGTGCCAGCAGCTCCCCTTGGGGTAATGAGCAGTTCTTC. This encodes CASSSPWGNEQFF.

CDR3 nucleotides: TGTGCCAGCAGTTACGGGGCAGCTGATATCTATGGCTACACCTTC. It translates to CASSYGAADIYGYTF. The J gene is TRBJ1-2, the V gene TRBV6-6; perhaps TRBD1 as D (5 bases). The germline V gene encodes CDR1 MNHNY and CDR2 SVGAGI (reference sequence). Between the trimmed V and J ends, which lost 2 bases and 4 bases, there was a span of 14 bases. The CDR3 is 15 amino acids.

The CDR3, as DNA: TGTGCCAGCAGCCTCGGGACTAGCGGGAGCGGGTCTTTTTACGAGCAGTACTTC. This gives the protein CASSLGTSGSGSFYEQYF. V gene TRBV4-2 combines with J gene TRBJ2-7, with TRBD2 identical over 14 bases. The junction had 12 bases not matched to a gene; V was cut back by 4 bases and J by 4 bases. This CDR3 is 18 amino acids long. The V gene's germline CDR1 is LGHNA and CDR2 YNFKEQ.

The J gene is TRBJ1-1, the V gene TRBV9; D is unclear. There are 14 residues in the CDR3. Per germline, CDR1 SGDLS and CDR2 YYNGEE. The V end lost 2 bases, the J end lost 5 bases, and 13 bases lay between the germline ends. CDR3 DNA sequence: TGTGCCAGCAGCGTGGATCTTTTGGGGACTGAAGCTTTCTTT. It specifies CASSVDLLGTEAFF.

The chain employs TRBV5-1 and TRBJ2-1; tentative D call: TRBD2 (5 bases). V gave up 2 bases and J gave up 0 bases, with 12 bases separating them. Germline V gene lookup returns CDR1 SGHRS and CDR2 YFSETQ. CDR3 length equals 16 residues. The CDR3 region is CASSLLAQSSYNEQFF. CDR3 DNA: TGCGCCAGCAGCTTATTAGCGCAGAGCTCCTACAATGAGCAGTTCTTC.

V gene TRBV7-9 combines with J gene TRBJ2-1; no definite D call. The germline CDR1 and CDR2 sequences are SEHNR and FQNEAQ (reference sequence). The CDR3 sequence is 9 residues long. With 4 bases removed from V and 13 bases from J, the gap between germline ends came to 5 bases. The CDR3 DNA follows: TGTGCCAGCAGCTCCACCCAGTTCTTC. As protein: CASSSTQFF.

V gene TRBV27 combines with J gene TRBJ2-7; the D is unclear. With 3 bases removed from V and 3 bases from J, the gap between germline ends came to 9 bases. CDR3 length: 13 residues. Germline assignment: CDR1 MNHEY and CDR2 SMNVEV (reference sequence). CDR3 DNA: TGTGCCAGCAGTTTGGGCTCTCACTACGAGCAGTACTTC. Its translation is CASSLGSHYEQYF.

Remarks on this clone: The same CDR3 also results from other DNA sequences found in this sample. CDR3 in amino acids: CASSSTGSSYEQYF. CDR3 DNA sequence: TGTGCCAGTAGCTCGACAGGTAGCTCCTACGAGCAGTACTTC. The gene calls are TRBV19 and TRBJ2-7, with D perhaps matching TRBD1 (6 bases). The CDR3 is 14 amino acids. CDR1 is LNHDA and CDR2 is SQIVND in the germline V gene (reference sequence). V was trimmed by 6 bases and J by 0 bases, leaving 12 bases between them.

The V call is TRBV11-2, the J call TRBJ2-2; the match to TRBD1 covers 7 bases. The germline CDR1 and CDR2 sequences are SGHAT and FQNNGV. Unmatched junction bases numbered 10, after V lost 5 bases and J lost 7 bases. The CDR3 covers 15 residues. As DNA, the CDR3 is TGTGCCAGCAGCCGGACGATTAACAGGGGCGGGGAGCTGTTTTTT. It codes for CASSRTINRGGELFF.

This clone was picked up one time. The same CDR3 also results from other DNA sequences found in this sample. This chain joins TRBV5-6 and TRBJ2-1; D is unresolved. The CDR3 runs 14 residues. Germline assignment: CDR1 SGHDT and CDR2 YYEEEE. The germline V and J ends were trimmed by 1 base and 3 bases, with 8 bases remaining between them. The CDR3 DNA reads as TGTGCCAGCAGCTTGTGGGGAAGCTACAATGAGCAGTTCTTC. It codes for CASSLWGSYNEQFF.

The chain links TRBV5-1 to TRBJ2-5; 7 positions match TRBD2. After removal of 4 bases from V and 2 bases from J, the junction contained 8 bases not matched to a gene. The germline V gene has CDR1 SGHRS and CDR2 YFSETQ. The CDR3 has 15 amino acids. The CDR3 nucleotides read TGCGCCAGCAGCCTTCTAGAGCGGGGTCAAGAGACCCAGTACTTC. Its protein is CASSLLERGQETQYF.

This chain uses TRBV30 with TRBJ2-4; D is ambiguous. The CDR3 is made up of 16 amino acids. From germline, CDR1 is GTSNPN and CDR2 SVGIG (reference sequence). V lost 1 base, J lost 0 bases, and 13 bases lay in between. In DNA, the CDR3 is TGTGCCTGGAGTGAGGTCCCCTCGGGAGCCAAAAACATTCAGTACTTC. As protein: CAWSEVPSGAKNIQYF. Supplemented by reference TRBV30 and TRBJ2-4, the full variable domain reads SQTIHQWPATLVQPVGSPLSLECTVEGTSNPNLYWYRQAAGRGLQLLFYSVGIGQISSEVPQNLSASRPQDRQFILSSKKLLLSDSGFYLCAWSEVPSGAKNIQYFGAGTRLSVL.

The V gene is TRBV4-3, the J gene TRBJ2-7; D perhaps matches TRBD2 (6 bases). The CDR3 is 14 amino acids. The ends were cut back, 8 bases at V and 4 bases at J, with 18 bases in the middle. Germline loops: CDR1 LGHNA, CDR2 YSLEER. The CDR3, as DNA: TGCGCCAGCGCCAATACTGGGGAGGCGTACGAGCAGTACTTC. Its translation is CASANTGEAYEQYF.

The chain is built from TRBV7-8 and TRBJ2-3; tentative D call: TRBD1 (5 bases). Trimming cost V 3 bases and J 3 bases, with 19 bases left between them. The CDR3 length is 17 residues. In germline, CDR1 is SGHVS, CDR2 FQNEAQ. The CDR3: CASSLTRQLGPTDTQYF. In nucleotides, the CDR3 is TGTGCCAGCAGCTTGACCCGACAGTTGGGTCCTACAGATACGCAGTATTTT.

The chain links TRBV19 to TRBJ2-2; no reliable D call. V was shortened by 5 bases and J by 9 bases, with 13 bases between the two germline ends. This CDR3 comprises 13 residues. Germline V CDR1 and CDR2: LNHDA, SQIVND (reference sequence). The CDR3 protein is CASSFAGSRELFF. The CDR3 nucleotides read TGTGCCAGTAGTTTTGCCGGGTCCCGGGAGCTGTTTTTT.

The genes are TRBV27 and TRBJ2-7, with D perhaps TRBD1 (5 bases). CDR3 length: 14 amino acids. In germline, CDR1 is MNHEY, CDR2 SMNVEV (reference sequence). V lost 7 bases to trimming and J lost 2 bases, with 15 bases between them. The CDR3, as DNA: TGTGCCAGCATGGTGGGGCCAGGAACCTACGAGCAGTACTTC. This sequence encodes CASMVGPGTYEQYF.

This chain links TRBV29-1 with TRBJ2-5; D is unresolved. With 1 base removed from V and 3 bases from J, the gap between germline ends came to 6 bases. This CDR3 comprises 12 residues. Germline-derived CDR1 and CDR2 are SQVTM and ANQGSEA. The CDR3: CSVEAREETQYF. DNA for the CDR3: TGCAGCGTTGAAGCCCGGGAAGAGACCCAGTACTTC.

CDR3 protein: CASSLSGRWGDTQYF. For the CDR3, the DNA is TGTGCCAGCAGCCTGAGCGGGAGGTGGGGAGATACGCAGTATTTT. V is TRBV7-3 and J is TRBJ2-3, with 9 positions matching TRBD2. V shed 5 bases and J 5 bases; nucleotides not matched to a gene: 8. Germline CDR1 is SGHTA and CDR2 is FQGTGA. The CDR3 has 15 amino acids.

The J gene is TRBJ2-5, the V gene TRBV10-2, with 8 bases aligning to TRBD2. Trimming took 4 bases from V and 5 from J; bases not matched to a gene: 6. CDR1 WSHSY and CDR2 SAAADI come from the germline V gene. This CDR3 region has 14 residues. This chain's CDR3 is CASSAREGPETQYF. CDR3 bases: TGCGCCAGCAGTGCCCGGGAGGGCCCGGAGACCCAGTACTTC.

The rearrangement joins TRBV9 to TRBJ2-1; 9 positions agree with TRBD2. Trimming at V came to 4 bases and at J to 8 bases, leaving 16 bases not matched to a gene. Germline V gene lookup returns CDR1 SGDLS and CDR2 YYNGEE. The CDR3 is 17 amino acids. Written as DNA, the CDR3 is TGTGCCAGCAGCACCCGTAGCGGGAGAGGGGAAGGCTATGAGCAGTTCTTC. Protein: CASSTRSGRGEGYEQFF.

This rearrangement joins TRBV9 to TRBJ2-1, with D possibly being TRBD2 (5 bases). Germline-derived CDR1 and CDR2 are SGDLS and YYNGEE. V lost 0 bases and J lost 7, with 14 bases in between. The CDR3 is 15 residues long. CDR3 sequence: CASSVAGAARNEQFF. Written as DNA, the CDR3 is TGTGCCAGCAGCGTAGCTGGAGCGGCGAGGAATGAGCAGTTCTTC.

The chain combines TRBV7-8 with TRBJ1-5, with D possibly matching TRBD1 (5 bases). V lost 2 bases and J lost 16, with 33 bases in between. The CDR3 runs to 18 residues. From germline, CDR1 is SGHVS and CDR2 FQNEAQ. CDR3 region: CASSLYPKITGAALSTHF. Written as DNA, the CDR3 is TGTGCCAGCAGCTTATACCCCAAAATCACCGGGGCCGCACTATCTACACATTTT. Full variable domain (remainder filled in from reference TRBV7-8 and TRBJ1-5): GAGVSQSPRYKVAKRGQDVALRCDPISGHVSLFWYQQALGQGPEFLTYFQNEAQLDKSGLPSDRFFAERPEGSVSTLKIQRTQQEDSAVYLCASSLYPKITGAALSTHFGDGTRLSIL.

The rearrangement joins TRBV28 to TRBJ1-3, with D possibly matching TRBD1 (6 bases). Germline CDR1 and CDR2: MDHEN and SYDVKM. The CDR3 runs to 15 residues. V lost 6 bases, J lost 0 bases, and 12 bases lay in between. The CDR3 DNA is TGTGCCAGCAGAATGGACAGCTACTCTGGAAACACCATATATTTT. This gives the protein CASRMDSYSGNTIYF. The full variable domain, in which reference TRBV28 and TRBJ1-3 provide the parts outside the CDR3, is DVKVTQSSRYLVKRTGEKVFLECVQDMDHENMFWYRQDPGLGLRLIYFSYDVKMKEKGDIPEGYSVSREKKERFSLILESASTNQTSMYLCASRMDSYSGNTIYFGEGSWLTVV.